Listed below are T cell receptor beta chains from one sample, sequenced in a study of blood T cell repertoires in COVID-19. Method: immunoSEQ multiplex PCR; TCRdb's copy keeps in-frame clones and lacks some. Here the sample spans around 140,000 clones, 88% being singletons. Sequenced sample: peripheral blood. The origin of the receptors is a woman aged 55-69 years with acute or convalescent COVID-19. Both conserved end residues are part of each CDR3. D genes are given only for firm matches. Some rows mark clone size as missing; the rest say once, few, many or name a class of expanded clone.

size	V	D	J	CDR3	DNA
.	TRBV5-1	.	TRBJ1-1	CASSFLVRDTEAFF	TGCGCCAGCAGCTTTCTGGTGCGGGACACTGAAGCTTTCTTT
.	TRBV7-8	TRBD1	TRBJ1-2	CASKGDRGLANYGYTF	TGTGCCAGCAAGGGGGACAGGGGACTTGCTAACTATGGCTACACCTTC
.	TRBV18	.	TRBJ1-6	CASSPSSAANLMGALHF	TGTGCCAGCTCACCAAGCTCAGCCGCGAATTTGATGGGAGCCCTCCACTTT
.	TRBV3-1/TRBV3-2	.	TRBJ2-1	CASSQAQINNEQFF	TGTGCCAGCAGCCAAGCACAGATTAACAATGAGCAGTTCTTC
.	TRBV9	.	TRBJ1-2	CASSEGLDTGGYTF	TGTGCCAGCAGCGAGGGCCTAGACACGGGGGGCTACACCTTC
.	TRBV9	TRBD2	TRBJ2-5	CASSASGGAYQETQYF	TGTGCCAGCAGCGCTAGCGGGGGAGCGTACCAAGAGACCCAGTACTTC
.	TRBV27	TRBD2	TRBJ2-1	CASSLQRGGLNINEQFF	TGTGCCAGCAGTTTACAGCGGGGGGGCCTTAATATCAATGAGCAGTTCTTC
.	TRBV2	TRBD2	TRBJ2-3	CASRRLAGRTDTQYF	TGTGCCAGCAGAAGACTAGCGGGGCGCACAGATACGCAGTATTTT
.	TRBV7-8	TRBD1	TRBJ1-2	CASSPRTGNYGYTF	TGTGCCAGCAGCCCAAGGACAGGAAACTATGGCTACACCTTC
.	TRBV7-9	.	TRBJ2-2	CASSPWLRDNTGELFF	TGTGCCAGCAGCCCGTGGTTGCGGGATAACACCGGGGAGCTGTTTTTT
.	TRBV28	.	TRBJ1-2	CASTPRGVLNYGYTF	TGTGCCAGCACCCCCAGAGGAGTGCTTAACTATGGCTACACCTTC
.	TRBV7-2	.	TRBJ1-5	CASSPHEGQPQHF	TGTGCCAGCAGCCCCCATGAGGGCCAGCCCCAGCATTTT
.	TRBV2	.	TRBJ1-1	CASRRGGDTEAFF	TGTGCCAGCAGAAGAGGGGGGGACACTGAAGCTTTCTTT
.	TRBV7-2	TRBD1	TRBJ1-4	CASSLYPGQGSNEKLFF	TGTGCCAGCAGCTTATATCCGGGACAGGGGTCTAATGAAAAACTGTTTTTT
.	TRBV28	.	TRBJ1-2	CASSFGRDGGISLNGYTF	TGTGCCAGCAGTTTCGGGAGGGATGGCGGGATCTCTTTGAATGGCTACACCTTC
.	TRBV7-6	.	TRBJ2-1	CASTLGAANNEQFF	TGTGCCAGCACCCTGGGGGCAGCTAACAATGAGCAGTTCTTC
.	TRBV4-2	TRBD1	TRBJ1-2	CASSQDPDRGSYTF	TGTGCCAGCAGCCAAGATCCGGACAGGGGAAGCTACACCTTC
few	TRBV3-1/TRBV3-2	TRBD2	TRBJ2-1	CASRPSSGVNNEQFF	TGTGCCAGCAGACCTTCTAGCGGGGTTAACAATGAGCAGTTCTTC
.	TRBV28	.	TRBJ1-5	CASTGAGSYSNQPQHF	TGTGCCAGCACCGGGGCGGGGAGTTATAGCAATCAGCCCCAGCATTTT
once	TRBV19	.	TRBJ1-5	CASTREIANQPQHF	TGTGCCAGTACCCGGGAGATAGCAAATCAGCCCCAGCATTTT
.	TRBV9	.	TRBJ2-7	CASSVVEGIVRTRYEQYF	TGTGCCAGCAGCGTAGTGGAGGGAATCGTCAGGACACGCTACGAGCAGTACTTC
.	TRBV5-1	.	TRBJ1-5	CASSLVGGINQPQHF	TGCGCCAGCAGCTTGGTTGGGGGGATCAATCAGCCCCAGCATTTT
.	TRBV29-1	TRBD1	TRBJ1-2	CSVGDRDDYGYTF	TGCAGCGTTGGGGACAGGGATGACTATGGCTACACCTTC
.	TRBV4-3	TRBD2	TRBJ2-3	CASSPRAAGGSTDTQYF	TGCGCCAGCAGCCCGCGGGCGGCGGGGGGGAGCACAGATACGCAGTATTTT
.	TRBV2	.	TRBJ2-5	CASTPTRGAGETQYF	TGTGCCAGCACCCCAACCAGGGGGGCCGGGGAGACCCAGTACTTC
.	TRBV19	TRBD1	TRBJ1-6	CASSIRDSNSPLHF	TGTGCCAGTAGTATCCGGGACAGCAATTCACCCCTCCACTTT
.	TRBV12-3/TRBV12-4	.	TRBJ2-2	CASRSGGGELFF	TGTGCCAGCAGATCCGGGGGCGGGGAGCTGTTTTTT
.	TRBV11-3	TRBD1	TRBJ1-6	CASSSGGPYSPLHF	TGTGCCAGCAGCTCAGGGGGCCCTTATTCACCCCTCCACTTT
.	TRBV25-1	TRBD1	TRBJ1-2	CASSTNRDSYGYTF	TGTGCCAGCAGTACAAACCGGGACAGCTATGGCTACACCTTC
.	TRBV4-3	.	TRBJ1-3	CASSPGRGSGNTIYF	TGCGCCAGCAGCCCGGGTCGGGGATCTGGAAACACCATATATTTT
.	TRBV28	TRBD1	TRBJ1-2	CASSLQRQGAGYTF	TGTGCCAGCAGTCTGCAGCGACAGGGGGCTGGCTACACCTTC
.	TRBV2	TRBD2	TRBJ2-3	CASSENPAGVKSDTQYF	TGTGCCAGCAGTGAGAACCCCGCGGGGGTTAAATCGGATACGCAGTATTTT
.	TRBV7-2	.	TRBJ2-5	CASSLEGGETQYF	TGTGCCAGCAGCTTAGAGGGAGGCGAGACCCAGTACTTC
.	TRBV27	.	TRBJ1-1	CASSLRGGAEAFF	TGTGCCAGCAGTTTAAGGGGGGGGGCTGAAGCTTTCTTT
.	TRBV5-6	TRBD1	TRBJ2-7	CASSKIGQGPYEQYF	TGTGCCAGCAGCAAGATCGGACAGGGACCCTACGAGCAGTACTTC
.	TRBV5-6	.	TRBJ1-5	CASSFGTGGDSNQPQHF	TGTGCCAGCAGCTTTGGTACGGGGGGCGATAGCAATCAGCCCCAGCATTTT
once	TRBV9	.	TRBJ1-1	CASSPPIQGREAFF	TGTGCCAGCAGCCCTCCCATCCAGGGTCGTGAAGCTTTCTTT
.	TRBV5-1	TRBD1	TRBJ1-4	CASSRTGEGGEKLFF	TGCGCCAGCAGCCGGACAGGTGAAGGGGGAGAAAAACTGTTTTTT
.	TRBV10-3	.	TRBJ1-5	CAISEFLQGSNQPQHF	TGTGCCATCAGTGAGTTCCTCCAGGGGAGCAATCAGCCCCAGCATTTT
.	TRBV19	TRBD1	TRBJ2-6	CASRFDRAGANVLTF	TGTGCCAGTCGGTTCGACAGGGCTGGGGCCAACGTCCTGACTTTC
.	TRBV9	TRBD2	TRBJ2-7	CASSVEGTSSYEQYF	TGTGCCAGCAGCGTAGAAGGGACTAGCTCCTACGAGCAGTACTTC
.	TRBV24-1	.	TRBJ2-5	CATSDPRRRGGETQYF	TGTGCCACCAGTGATCCACGGCGTAGGGGGGGAGAGACCCAGTACTTC
.	TRBV5-8	.	TRBJ2-7	CASSLNQGFKKDSYEQYF	TGTGCCAGCAGCTTGAATCAGGGGTTTAAGAAGGACTCCTACGAGCAGTACTTC
.	TRBV28	.	TRBJ2-5	CASSLSRGVGETQYF	TGTGCCAGCAGTTTGTCCAGGGGTGTTGGAGAGACCCAGTACTTC
.	TRBV28	TRBD1	TRBJ1-6	CASSYRDRGNSPLHF	TGTGCCAGCAGCTACCGGGACAGAGGTAATTCACCCCTCCACTTT